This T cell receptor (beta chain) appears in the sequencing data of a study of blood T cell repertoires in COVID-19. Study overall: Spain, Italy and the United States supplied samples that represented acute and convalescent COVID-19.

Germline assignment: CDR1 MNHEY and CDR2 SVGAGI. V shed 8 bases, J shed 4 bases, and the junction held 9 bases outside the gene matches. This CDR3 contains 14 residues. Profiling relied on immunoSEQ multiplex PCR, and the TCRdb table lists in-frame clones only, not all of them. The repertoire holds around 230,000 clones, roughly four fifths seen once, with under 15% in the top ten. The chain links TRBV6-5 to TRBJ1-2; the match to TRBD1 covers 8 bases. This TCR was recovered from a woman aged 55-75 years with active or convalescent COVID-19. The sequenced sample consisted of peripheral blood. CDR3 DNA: TGTGCCAGCGAAGGGACAGGTGCCGGCTATGGCTACACCTTC. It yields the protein CASEGTGAGYGYTF.